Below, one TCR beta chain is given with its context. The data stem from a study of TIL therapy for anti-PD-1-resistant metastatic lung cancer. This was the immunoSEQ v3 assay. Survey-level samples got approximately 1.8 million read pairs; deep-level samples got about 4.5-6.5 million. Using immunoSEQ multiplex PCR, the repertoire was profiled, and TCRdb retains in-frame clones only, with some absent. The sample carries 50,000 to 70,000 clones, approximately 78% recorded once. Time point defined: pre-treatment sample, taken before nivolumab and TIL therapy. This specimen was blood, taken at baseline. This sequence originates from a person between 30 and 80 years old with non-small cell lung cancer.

The CDR3 loop reads CASSIVGRNEQFF. CDR3 DNA sequence: TGTGCCAGTAGTATTGTCGGTCGCAATGAGCAGTTCTTC. This chain links TRBV19 with TRBJ2-1; D is unresolved. The CDR3 is 13 residues long. V lost 3 bases and J lost 6, with 9 bases in between. Germline lookup yields CDR1 LNHDA and CDR2 SQIVND (reference sequence). Supplemented by reference TRBV19 and TRBJ2-1, the full variable domain reads DGGITQSPKYLFRKEGQNVTLSCEQNLNHDAMYWYRQDPGQGLRLIYYSQIVNDFQKGDIAEGYSVSREKKESFPLTVTSAQKNPTAFYLCASSIVGRNEQFFGPGTRLTVL.